These 30 T cell receptor beta chains share one sample of origin, sequenced in a study of cytomegalovirus exposure and HLA in healthy donors. The PCR employed 60 Vbeta primers together with 13 Jbeta primers. Clones were sequenced by immunoSEQ multiplex PCR, and TCRdb holds only the in-frame ones, with some missing. The table records about 150,000 clones, around 80% of them present only once. Sequencing input: PBMCs. The receptors shown here come from a male donor in good health and CMV-seropositive.

The chain is built from TRBV27 and TRBJ2-7, with TRBD1 matching over 10 bases. Per the germline V gene, CDR1 is MNHEY and CDR2 is SMNVEV (reference sequence). The CDR3 length is 14 residues. The V gene end was trimmed by 5 bases and the J gene end by 5 bases; junction bases not matched to a gene: 6. The CDR3 nucleotides are TGTGCCAGCAGTCTCCGGGACAGGGGCAACGAGCAGTACTTC. Translation gives CASSLRDRGNEQYF.

V usage is TRBV7-9 and J usage is TRBJ2-3; 10 bases map to TRBD2. The V segment lost 5 bases and the J segment 1 base; nucleotides outside the gene matches: 9. CDR3 size: 17 residues. The germline gives CDR1 SEHNR, CDR2 FQNEAQ (reference sequence). The CDR3 spells CASSRPRLAGGTDTQYF. The CDR3 coding sequence is TGTGCCAGCAGCCGCCCTAGACTAGCGGGCGGCACAGATACGCAGTATTTT.

This clone was observed once. This sequence joins TRBV27 and TRBJ2-2; TRBD2 aligns across 8 bases. From germline, CDR1 is MNHEY and CDR2 SMNVEV (reference sequence). The CDR3 is 14 residues long. Trimming cost V 4 bases and J 3 bases; bases outside gene matches: 1. CDR3 amino acids: CASSWREDTGELFF. CDR3 coding DNA: TGTGCCAGCAGTTGGCGGGAGGACACCGGGGAGCTGTTTTTT.

V and J are TRBV15 and TRBJ1-2; D may be TRBD1 (6 bases). The V gene's germline CDR1 is LNHNV and CDR2 YYDKDF (reference sequence). The germline V and J ends were trimmed by 0 bases and 8 bases, with 13 bases remaining between them. CDR3 size: 14 residues. Here the CDR3 DNA reads TGTGCCACCAGCAGAGATACGAGGGGGTGGGGCTACACCTTC. This codes for CATSRDTRGWGYTF.

This sequence joins TRBV6-6 and TRBJ2-2, with TRBD2 matching over 9 bases. This CDR3 contains 16 residues. The J segment lost 6 bases and the V segment lost 5 bases, leaving 10 bases of the junction unmatched. Germline CDR1 MNHNY, CDR2 SVGAGI (reference sequence). CDR3 nucleotides: TGTGCCAGCAGTGGGGCCGGGACTAGCATGCCCGGGGAGCTGTTTTTT. Translation: CASSGAGTSMPGELFF.

J is TRBJ1-4 and V is TRBV7-9; D may be TRBD1 (5 bases). The CDR3 sequence is 15 residues long. V was pared by 5 bases and J by 8 bases, with 18 bases between. The germline V gene encodes CDR1 SEHNR and CDR2 FQNEAQ (reference sequence). The CDR3 here is CASSAVFRDGEKLFF. The CDR3 DNA follows: TGTGCCAGCAGCGCAGTATTCAGGGATGGGGAAAAACTGTTTTTT.

The chain links TRBV7-8 to TRBJ1-1, with unresolved D. V lost 4 bases, J lost 2 bases, and 11 bases lay in between. Germline V CDR1 and CDR2: SGHVS, FQNEAQ. CDR3 length equals 14 residues. CDR3 sequence reads: CASSYATDNTEAFF. In DNA, the CDR3 is TGTGCCAGCAGCTACGCAACAGACAACACTGAAGCTTTCTTT. Full variable domain (outside the CDR3, taken from reference TRBV7-8 and TRBJ1-1): GAGVSQSPRYKVAKRGQDVALRCDPISGHVSLFWYQQALGQGPEFLTYFQNEAQLDKSGLPSDRFFAERPEGSVSTLKIQRTQQEDSAVYLCASSYATDNTEAFFGQGTRLTVV.

The chain recombines TRBV4-1 with TRBJ2-2; 8 bases are shared with TRBD1. V lost 1 base, J lost 7 bases, and 11 bases stayed unmatched. This CDR3 is built from 17 residues. CDR1 is MGHRA, CDR2 YSYEKL, per germline. This CDR3 is CASSQGGDRGRNGELFF. As DNA, the CDR3 is TGCGCCAGCAGCCAAGGAGGCGACAGGGGAAGGAACGGGGAGCTGTTTTTT.

This chain links TRBV5-8 with TRBJ2-5; 15 bases match TRBD2. This CDR3 has 15 amino acids. The germline V gene encodes CDR1 SGHTS and CDR2 YDEGEE. V shed 4 bases, J shed 4 bases, and the junction held 2 bases outside the gene matches. CDR3 region: CASSGGLAGGETQYF. CDR3 sequence (DNA): TGTGCCAGCAGCGGGGGACTAGCGGGAGGAGAGACCCAGTACTTC.

The V call is TRBV9, the J call TRBJ2-1, with 8 bases matching TRBD2. The CDR3 sequence is 16 residues long. V lost 4 bases to trimming and J lost 1 base; unmatched junction nucleotides: 7. Germline values: CDR1 SGDLS, CDR2 YYNGEE. The CDR3 is CASSKRAGASYNEQFF. As DNA, the CDR3 is TGTGCCAGCAGCAAGCGAGCGGGGGCTTCCTACAATGAGCAGTTCTTC.

The chain is built from TRBV5-1 and TRBJ2-1; TRBD2 aligns across 9 bases. The V segment lost 3 bases and the J segment 0 bases; nucleotides outside the gene matches: 13. The CDR3 length is 19 residues. The germline gives CDR1 SGHRS, CDR2 YFSETQ. The DNA for the CDR3 is TGCGCCAGCAGCTGGCCGGGCGCGTCGACTAGCGGCTCCTACAATGAGCAGTTCTTC. Amino acids: CASSWPGASTSGSYNEQFF.

The rearrangement uses TRBV6-6 and TRBJ1-3, with D possibly being TRBD1 (5 bases). The CDR3 length is 15 residues. In germline, CDR1 is MNHNY, CDR2 SVGAGI (reference sequence). Trimming stripped 0 bases from V and 2 bases from J, with 8 bases between. For the CDR3, the DNA is TGTGCCAGCAGTTACTCGAAAGGGGCTGGAAACACCATATATTTT. It yields the protein CASSYSKGAGNTIYF.

Details on this clone: Other DNA sequences in this sample translate to the same CDR3. V is TRBV6-5 and J is TRBJ1-1; no clear D. This CDR3 has 15 residues. Trimming took 0 bases from V and 1 from J, leaving 9 bases between them. CDR1 is MNHEY, CDR2 SVGAGI, per germline. CDR3 loop: CASSYSNRRNTEAFF. DNA for the CDR3: TGTGCCAGCAGTTACTCGAACCGGAGGAACACTGAAGCTTTCTTT.

This clone came up once. The chain uses TRBV11-2 and TRBJ2-5; 7 nucleotides agree with TRBD2. Trimming cost V 4 bases and J 2 bases; bases outside gene matches: 4. Germline CDR1 is SGHAT and CDR2 is FQNNGV. The CDR3 sequence is 14 residues long. The CDR3 bases are TGTGCCAGCAGCTCCGGGGGGAAACAAGAGACCCAGTACTTC. It yields the protein CASSSGGKQETQYF.

The CDR3 reads CASSVGGPQSTYEQFF. The CDR3 nucleotides are TGTGCCAGCAGCGTAGGGGGCCCCCAGTCTACATATGAGCAGTTCTTC. V gene TRBV9 combines with J gene TRBJ2-1; possible D gene TRBD1, 5 bases. The CDR3 is 16 residues long. Germline V CDR1 and CDR2: SGDLS, YYNGEE. V gave up 0 bases and J gave up 8 bases, with 18 bases separating them.

CDR3 protein: CASSLGRADQPQHF. DNA for the CDR3: TGTGCCAGCAGCTTGGGCAGGGCGGATCAGCCCCAGCATTTT. This chain connects TRBV7-8 to TRBJ1-5; D perhaps matches TRBD1 (5 bases). Trimming stripped 3 bases from V and 5 bases from J, with 11 bases between. CDR1 is SGHVS, CDR2 FQNEAQ, per germline. The CDR3 length is 14 residues.

J is TRBJ2-1 and V is TRBV9; maybe TRBD1 (7 bases). The V end lost 3 bases, the J end lost 1 base, and 26 bases lay between the germline ends. The CDR3 extends over 20 amino acids. Germline CDR1 SGDLS, CDR2 YYNGEE. The CDR3 DNA reads as TGTGCCAGCAGCGCCCGCAGGGGGGTGGACCTGGAAACTTCCTACAATGAGCAGTTCTTC. Its translation is CASSARRGVDLETSYNEQFF.

J is TRBJ2-7 and V is TRBV11-2, with TRBD1 matching over 7 bases. The junction had 1 base not matched to a gene; V was cut back by 4 bases and J by 1 base. Germline CDR1 is SGHAT and CDR2 is FQNNGV. The CDR3 is 13 amino acids. The CDR3: CASSWTGSYEQYF. In nucleotides, the CDR3 is TGTGCCAGCAGCTGGACAGGTTCCTACGAGCAGTACTTC.

The V call is TRBV18, the J call TRBJ1-1; the match to TRBD1 covers 7 bases. CDR1 and CDR2 (germline): KGHSH, LQKENI. V lost 1 base, J lost 4 bases, and 12 bases stayed unmatched. CDR3 size: 17 residues. CDR3 residues: CASSPRTGGDRATEAFF. For the CDR3, the DNA is TGTGCCAGCTCACCACGGACGGGCGGCGACAGGGCCACTGAAGCTTTCTTT.

The chain employs TRBV7-8 and TRBJ1-1, with D possibly TRBD1 on 5 matching bases. Germline values: CDR1 SGHVS, CDR2 FQNEAQ. The CDR3 length is 15 residues. Trimming took off 1 base at V and 5 bases at J, with 14 bases between the two ends. In DNA form, the CDR3 reads TGTGCCAGCAGCTTAGTGGGAGGGGAGGGAACTGAAGCTTTCTTT. Residues: CASSLVGGEGTEAFF. Together with reference TRBV7-8 and TRBJ1-1, the CDR3 gives the full variable domain: GAGVSQSPRYKVAKRGQDVALRCDPISGHVSLFWYQQALGQGPEFLTYFQNEAQLDKSGLPSDRFFAERPEGSVSTLKIQRTQQEDSAVYLCASSLVGGEGTEAFFGQGTRLTVV.

The chain is built from TRBV12-5 and TRBJ2-5; D perhaps matches TRBD2 (5 bases). Per germline, CDR1 LGHNT and CDR2 FRNRAP. The CDR3 extends over 12 amino acids. The germline V and J ends were trimmed by 6 bases and 2 bases, with 7 bases remaining between them. The CDR3: CASGTMQETQYF. CDR3 coding DNA: TGTGCTAGTGGGACTATGCAAGAGACCCAGTACTTC.

This clone was found once. The V call is TRBV9, the J call TRBJ1-5; D is possibly TRBD1 (5 bases). The CDR3 extends over 14 amino acids. Between the trimmed V and J ends, which lost 2 bases and 4 bases, there was a span of 10 bases. The germline V gene encodes CDR1 SGDLS and CDR2 YYNGEE. The CDR3: CASSVEEGNQPQHF. CDR3 sequence (DNA): TGTGCCAGCAGCGTCGAGGAGGGGAATCAGCCCCAGCATTTT.

This clone showed up just once. This sequence joins TRBV27 and TRBJ2-1; D perhaps matches TRBD2 (6 bases). CDR1 is MNHEY and CDR2 is SMNVEV in the germline V gene (reference sequence). This CDR3 is 12 amino acids long. V was clipped by 4 bases and J by 14 bases, with 15 bases between them. The CDR3 loop reads CASSSDGSGEFF. The CDR3 DNA reads TGTGCCAGCAGTTCCGACGGATCGGGAGAGTTCTTC.

The chain joins TRBV28 to TRBJ1-4, with 11 positions matching TRBD1. V trimming: 5 bases; J trimming: 7 bases; junction bases outside the gene matches: 6. Germline V gene lookup returns CDR1 MDHEN and CDR2 SYDVKM. This CDR3 region has 15 residues. For the CDR3, the DNA is TGTGCCAGCAGTCCTCCGGGACAGGGGGGTGAAAAACTGTTTTTT. Translated, it gives CASSPPGQGGEKLFF.

The DNA for the CDR3 is TGTGCCAGCAGCCATATAGCGGGAGGAGCAGATACGCAGTATTTT. Translating gives CASSHIAGGADTQYF. V and J are TRBV28 and TRBJ2-3, with 10 bases fitting TRBD2. This CDR3 has 15 residues. V lost 6 bases to trimming and J lost 4 bases; unmatched junction nucleotides: 7. Germline loops: CDR1 MDHEN, CDR2 SYDVKM. The full variable domain, in which reference TRBV28 and TRBJ2-3 provide the parts outside the CDR3, is DVKVTQSSRYLVKRTGEKVFLECVQDMDHENMFWYRQDPGLGLRLIYFSYDVKMKEKGDIPEGYSVSREKKERFSLILESASTNQTSMYLCASSHIAGGADTQYFGPGTRLTVL.

The chain carries TRBV10-3 and TRBJ2-1; possibly TRBD2 for D (6 bases). This CDR3 is built from 15 residues. Trimming left V 2 bases short and J 7 bases short, with 15 bases between. CDR1 and CDR2 (germline): ENHRY, SYGVKD. Written as DNA, the CDR3 is TGTGCCATCAGTGAGGCGGGACCGACTAGTAATGAGCAGTTCTTC. Residues: CAISEAGPTSNEQFF.

The rearrangement uses TRBV6-1 and TRBJ1-1; possible D gene TRBD1, 5 bases. From germline, CDR1 is MNHNS and CDR2 SASEGT. This CDR3 comprises 16 residues. Deletions cut 4 bases from V and 4 bases from J, with 19 bases between. The CDR3 protein is CASSALRQYSITEAFF. CDR3 DNA: TGTGCCAGCAGTGCCCTTCGACAGTATTCGATCACTGAAGCTTTCTTT.

The chain is built from TRBV19 and TRBJ2-2, with 7 bases aligning to TRBD2. The CDR3 is 15 amino acids. CDR1 LNHDA and CDR2 SQIVND come from the germline V gene (reference sequence). J gave up 4 bases and V 3 bases, and 5 bases lay outside the gene matches. The chain's CDR3 is CASSIGGGITGELFF. In DNA form, the CDR3 reads TGTGCCAGTAGTATTGGGGGAGGGATCACCGGGGAGCTGTTTTTT.

The chain combines TRBV27 with TRBJ1-5; D might be TRBD1 (6 bases). Trimming left V 6 bases short and J 5 bases short, with 11 bases between. The CDR3 length is 13 residues. Per the germline V gene, CDR1 is MNHEY and CDR2 is SMNVEV (reference sequence). The CDR3 sequence: CASRYSGDQPQHF. In DNA form, the CDR3 reads TGTGCCAGCAGATATTCAGGGGATCAGCCCCAGCATTTT.

With respect to this clone: A read error may account for a junction end that differs from germline. The chain uses TRBV27 and TRBJ1-2; D is unresolved. The CDR3 is 12 residues long. Germline V gene sequence: CDR1 MNHEY, CDR2 SMNVEV (reference sequence). CDR3 coding DNA: TGTTCCAGCCGCTCCCTTTCGGATGGCTACACCTTC. Translating gives CSSRSLSDGYTF.